The 5 T cell receptor beta chains presented below share a single source sample, sequenced in a study of cytomegalovirus exposure and HLA in healthy donors. Libraries were prepared by immunoSEQ multiplex PCR; TCRdb keeps only in-frame clonotypes and omits some of them. Among approximately 220,000 clones, about 86% were seen once, and the ten largest hold less than 3%. The sample consisted of PBMCs. The receptors shown here come from a man aged 18 to 29 in good health and CMV-seronegative.

This clone was counted only a few times. This chain joins TRBV10-2 and TRBJ2-3; TRBD2 matches at 11 bases. This CDR3 spans 12 amino acids. Unmatched junction bases numbered 3, after V lost 5 bases and J lost 11 bases. Per the germline V gene, CDR1 is WSHSY and CDR2 is SAAADI. CDR3 protein: CASSTLAGGQYF. The CDR3 nucleotides read TGCGCCAGCAGTACTCTAGCGGGGGGGCAGTATTTT.

Here the CDR3 DNA reads TGTGCCAGCAGCTTACATCCCGGGACACCGAACAATGAGCAGTTCTTC. Amino acid sequence: CASSLHPGTPNNEQFF. This chain connects TRBV7-2 to TRBJ2-1; TRBD1 might be the D (6 bases). V gave up 2 bases and J gave up 5 bases, with 16 bases separating them. Germline lookup yields CDR1 SGHTA and CDR2 FQGNSA. The CDR3 covers 16 residues. Filled out from reference TRBV7-2 and TRBJ2-1, the complete variable domain reads GAGVSQSPSNKVTEKGKDVELRCDPISGHTALYWYRQSLGQGLEFLIYFQGNSAPDKSGLPSDRFSAERTGGSVSTLTIQRTQQEDSAVYLCASSLHPGTPNNEQFFGPGTRLTVL.

CDR3 residues: CASRTTHYEQYF. In nucleotides, the CDR3 is TGTGCCAGCAGAACAACACACTACGAGCAGTACTTC. The chain recombines TRBV28 with TRBJ2-7; D remains unclear. Germline V gives CDR1 MDHEN, CDR2 SYDVKM. The CDR3 contains 12 residues. Trimming removed 6 bases from V and 3 bases from J, with 9 bases in between.

A word on this clone: Other nucleotide sequences in the sample specify the same CDR3. The chain uses TRBV7-2 and TRBJ2-7; a possible D gene is TRBD1 (5 bases). Germline-derived CDR1 and CDR2 are SGHTA and FQGNSA. Trimming shortened V by 3 bases and J by 6 bases, and 9 bases separated the two germline ends. This CDR3 region has 12 residues. The CDR3 DNA reads as TGTGCCAGCAGCTTGGACATCGGCGAGCAGTACTTC. This encodes CASSLDIGEQYF.

V and J are TRBV6-5 and TRBJ2-5; maybe TRBD2 (6 bases). CDR3 size: 14 residues. The V end was cut by 6 bases, the J end by 3 bases, with 14 bases between. CDR1 and CDR2 from the germline V gene are MNHEY and SVGAGI. CDR3 region: CASRYPGVKETQYF. The CDR3 DNA is TGTGCCAGCAGATATCCGGGAGTGAAAGAGACCCAGTACTTC.